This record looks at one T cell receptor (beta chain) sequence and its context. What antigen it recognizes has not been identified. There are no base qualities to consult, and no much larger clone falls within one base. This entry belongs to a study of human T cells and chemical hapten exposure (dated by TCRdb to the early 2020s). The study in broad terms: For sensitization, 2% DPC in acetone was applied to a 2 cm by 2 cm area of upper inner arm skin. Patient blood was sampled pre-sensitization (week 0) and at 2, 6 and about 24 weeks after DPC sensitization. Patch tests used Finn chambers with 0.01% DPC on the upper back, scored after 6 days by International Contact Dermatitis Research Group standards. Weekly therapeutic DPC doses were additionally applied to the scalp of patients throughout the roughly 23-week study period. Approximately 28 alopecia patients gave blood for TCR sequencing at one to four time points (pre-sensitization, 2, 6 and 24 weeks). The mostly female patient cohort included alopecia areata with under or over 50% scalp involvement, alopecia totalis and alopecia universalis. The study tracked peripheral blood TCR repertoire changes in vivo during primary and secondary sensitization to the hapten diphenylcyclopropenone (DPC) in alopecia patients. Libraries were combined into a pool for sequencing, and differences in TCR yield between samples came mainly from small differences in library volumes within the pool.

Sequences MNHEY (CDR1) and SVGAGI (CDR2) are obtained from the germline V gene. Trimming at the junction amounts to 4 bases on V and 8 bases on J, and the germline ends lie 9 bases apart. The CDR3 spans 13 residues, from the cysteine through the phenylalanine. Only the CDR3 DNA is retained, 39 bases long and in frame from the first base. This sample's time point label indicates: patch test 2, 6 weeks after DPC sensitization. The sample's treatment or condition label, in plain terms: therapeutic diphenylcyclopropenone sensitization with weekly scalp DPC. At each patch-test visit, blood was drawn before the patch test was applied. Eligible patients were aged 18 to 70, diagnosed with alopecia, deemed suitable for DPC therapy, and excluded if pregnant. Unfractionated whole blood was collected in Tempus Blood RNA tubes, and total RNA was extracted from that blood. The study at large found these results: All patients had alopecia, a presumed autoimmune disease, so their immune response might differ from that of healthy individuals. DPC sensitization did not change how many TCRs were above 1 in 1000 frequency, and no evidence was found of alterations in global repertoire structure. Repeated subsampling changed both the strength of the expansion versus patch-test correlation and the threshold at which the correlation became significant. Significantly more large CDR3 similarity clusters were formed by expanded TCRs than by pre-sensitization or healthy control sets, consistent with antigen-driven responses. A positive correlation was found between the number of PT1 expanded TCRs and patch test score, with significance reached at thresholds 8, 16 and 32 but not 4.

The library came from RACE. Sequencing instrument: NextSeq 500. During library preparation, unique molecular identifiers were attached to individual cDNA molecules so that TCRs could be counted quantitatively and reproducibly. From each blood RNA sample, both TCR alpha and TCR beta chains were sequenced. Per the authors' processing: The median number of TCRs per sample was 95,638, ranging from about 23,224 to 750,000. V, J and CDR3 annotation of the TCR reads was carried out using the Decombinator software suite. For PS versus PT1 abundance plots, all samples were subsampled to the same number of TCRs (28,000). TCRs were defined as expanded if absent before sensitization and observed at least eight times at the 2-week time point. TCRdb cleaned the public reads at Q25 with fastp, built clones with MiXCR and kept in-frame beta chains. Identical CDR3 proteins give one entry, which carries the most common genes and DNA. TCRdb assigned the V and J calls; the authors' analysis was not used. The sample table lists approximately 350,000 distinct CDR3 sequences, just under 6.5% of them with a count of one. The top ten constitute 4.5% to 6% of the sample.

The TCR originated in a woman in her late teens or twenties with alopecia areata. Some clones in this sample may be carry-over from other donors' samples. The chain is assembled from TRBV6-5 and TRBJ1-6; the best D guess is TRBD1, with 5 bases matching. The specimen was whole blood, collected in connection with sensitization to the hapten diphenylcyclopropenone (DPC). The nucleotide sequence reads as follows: TGTGCCAGCAGTTCCGACAGTTATTCACCCCTCCACTTT. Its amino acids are CASSSDSYSPLHF.